The clone carrying this T cell receptor beta chain is deemed medium-sized. This sample is part of a study of tumor-infiltrating lymphocytes in glioblastoma multiforme. The CDR3 covers 15 residues. Germline V lookup: CDR1 DFQATT, CDR2 SNEGSKA (reference sequence). V was clipped by 6 bases and J by 0 bases, with 16 bases between them. Three nested ARM-PCR rounds with V-beta and C-beta primers built TCRB libraries. TCRdb analysed the multiplex PCR reads with MiXCR anew, one entry per CDR3 protein. This sample carries about 13,000 distinct CDR3 sequences, 60% to 75% of them seen once, and the ten largest clones take roughly a third.

The sequence derives from a male donor with glioblastoma. The sequencing input was brain tumor tissue. The gene calls are TRBV20-1 and TRBJ2-3, with a weak D call TRBD1 (6 bases). CDR3 nucleotides: TGCAGTGCCGCCCCCAGGGGTTTGAGCACAGATACGCAGTATTTT. Amino acids: CSAAPRGLSTDTQYF.